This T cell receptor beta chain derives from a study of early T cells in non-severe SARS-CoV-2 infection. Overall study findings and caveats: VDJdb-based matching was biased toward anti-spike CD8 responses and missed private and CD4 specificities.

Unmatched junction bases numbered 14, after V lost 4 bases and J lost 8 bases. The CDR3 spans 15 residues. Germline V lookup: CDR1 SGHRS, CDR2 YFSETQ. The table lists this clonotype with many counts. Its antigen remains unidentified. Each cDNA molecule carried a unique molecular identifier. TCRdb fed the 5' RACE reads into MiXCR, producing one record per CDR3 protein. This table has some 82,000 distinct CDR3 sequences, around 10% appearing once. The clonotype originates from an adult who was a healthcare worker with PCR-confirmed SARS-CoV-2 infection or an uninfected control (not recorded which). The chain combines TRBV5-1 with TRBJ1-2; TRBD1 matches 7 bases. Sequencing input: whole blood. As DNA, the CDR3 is TGCGCCAGCAGCCCCGGCCTTGGAGGGGGCAGGGGCTACACCTTC. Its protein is CASSPGLGGGRGYTF.